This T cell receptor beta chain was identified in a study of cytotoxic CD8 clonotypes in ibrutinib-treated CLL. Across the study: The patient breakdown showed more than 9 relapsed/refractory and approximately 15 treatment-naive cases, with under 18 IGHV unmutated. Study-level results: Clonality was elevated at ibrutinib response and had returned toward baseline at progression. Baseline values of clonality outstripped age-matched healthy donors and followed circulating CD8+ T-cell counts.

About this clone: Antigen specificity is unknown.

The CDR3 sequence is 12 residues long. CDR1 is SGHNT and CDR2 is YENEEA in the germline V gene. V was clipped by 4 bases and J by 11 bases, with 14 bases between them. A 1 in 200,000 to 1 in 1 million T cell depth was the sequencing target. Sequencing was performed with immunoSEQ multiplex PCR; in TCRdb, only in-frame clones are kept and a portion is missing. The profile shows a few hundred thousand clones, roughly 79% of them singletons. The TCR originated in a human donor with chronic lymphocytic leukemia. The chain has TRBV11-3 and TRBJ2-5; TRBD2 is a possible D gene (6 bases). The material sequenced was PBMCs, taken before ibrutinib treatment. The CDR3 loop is CASSSSDGKQYF. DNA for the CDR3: TGTGCCAGCAGCTCTAGCGACGGGAAGCAGTACTTC.